The subject of this entry is one T cell receptor (beta chain). No antigen is known for it. No base qualities exist here, and no much larger clone lies one base off it. In light of the paper, this sample's time point label describes: cycle 4 day 1 (C4D1), after 6 weeks of nivolumab. All trial patients had relapsed after autologous stem cell transplantation, with cohorts A, B and C differing in prior brentuximab vedotin exposure. The trial cohort comprised 56 patients with relapsed/refractory classical Hodgkin lymphoma whose best overall responses were complete response, partial response or progressive disease. In the multi-cohort phase II CheckMate 205 trial, trial patients received single-agent nivolumab. An independent review committee assessed best overall response by applying the 2007 International Working Group response criteria. Trial PBMCs were collected just before the start of nivolumab (C1D1) and during therapy at cycle 2 day 1 and cycle 4 day 1. After peripheral blood was drawn into 8 mL Vacutainer Cell Preparation Tubes, PBMCs were isolated by centrifugation and then cryopreserved.

The Qiagen DNeasy kit was used to extract genomic DNA from unsorted PBMCs and from the negatively selected CD4+ and CD8+ fractions. Amplification of TCR beta CDR3 regions was done by immunoSEQ multiplex PCR with primers that anneal to V and J segments. A synthetic immune receptor repertoire was used to minimize amplification bias, and remaining bias was computationally removed after sequencing. In the authors' own workflow: Repertoire diversity was quantified as the Shannon entropy index using custom Python scripts. Unsorted, CD4+ and CD8+ repertoires were examined separately, except in combined analyses, for which CD4+ and CD8+ sequences were merged in silico. Clonal expansion was defined as at least a 2-fold frequency increase after treatment relative to C1D1, with a pseudocount of 0.5 for undetected baseline clones. Clones with 0 or 1 copy at C1D1 were defined as singleton clones, while clones with 2 or more copies were defined as non-singleton clones. Clones expanded in unsorted samples were annotated as CD4+, CD8+ or unknown by matching protein sequences in sorted samples from the same patient. Wilcoxon tests were applied to paired samples to test diversity changes from C1D1 to C4D1. Imported from immuneACCESS, the table was reduced by TCRdb to in-frame sequences with V and J called. These copies leave out some clones; in studies compared against another copy, an unresolved V gene accounts for under half, and the cause of the remainder is not known. V and J calls plus clone size are reproduced from that table; the DNA served to infer D and trimming. The sample table contains 64,000 or so clones; only one count was recorded for 85% to 95% of them. The top ten constitute around 8% of the sample.

Including the terminal cysteine and phenylalanine, the CDR3 comprises 12 residues. Only the CDR3 DNA is retained, 36 bases long and in frame from the first base. V is pared back by 4 bases and J by 4 bases, with 11 bases lying between the germline termini. Via the germline V gene, CDR1 is SQVTM and CDR2 ANQGSEA. This record comes from a study of PD-1 blockade in classical Hodgkin lymphoma (dated by TCRdb to the early 2020s). For the study in its entirety: Nivolumab dosing was 3 mg/kg intravenously every 2 weeks, continuing until either disease progression or unacceptable toxicity. The study used CyTOF and TCR beta sequencing to define a peripheral blood immune signature of response to PD-1 blockade in classical Hodgkin lymphoma.

Broad study findings and their caveats: Diversity was lower in patients who began nivolumab less than 1 year after ASCT, so these patients were left out of later analyses to avoid confounding by immune reconstitution. Baseline TCR diversity was reported to be lower in newly diagnosed patients than in healthy donors, and even lower in relapsed/refractory patients. CD4+ but not CD8+ TCR diversity rose significantly by C4D1 (p=0.0027 vs p=0.16), most apparent in complete responders (p=0.02). Baseline diversity similar to that of newly diagnosed patients was observed in trial patients achieving complete response, whereas significantly lower diversity was observed in partial responders and progressors. The study was limited to a single clinical trial cohort, and causes of repertoire differences, possibly disease activity or prior therapy, remained undefined.

The chain links TRBV29-1 with TRBJ2-7, with the D call perhaps TRBD1 or TRBD2, as 5 bases match in each case. The material sequenced was peripheral blood mononuclear cells (PBMCs), taken before the fourth cycle of nivolumab. The receptor was isolated from a human donor with classical Hodgkin lymphoma. The CDR3 sequence is CSVARDGYEQYF. The DNA sequence reads TGCAGCGTTGCCCGGGACGGATACGAGCAGTACTTC.